Sequencing of this TCR beta chain was carried out in a study of T cell responses to AZD1222 COVID-19 vaccine. The CDR3 spans 17 residues. Germline V CDR1 and CDR2: MNHEY, SVGEGT. With 2 bases removed from V and 1 base from J, the gap between germline ends came to 17 bases. Study-level results: The donor group comprised mostly white British people and more females; the analysis possibly underestimated clonal diversity.

As to this clone: Its antigen is undetermined.

The repertoire was sequenced with immunoSEQ multiplex PCR; TCRdb's copy has only in-frame clones and lacks some. The data contain around 170,000 clones, around nine tenths of them singletons. Sequencing used peripheral blood, obtained 28 days after the second AZD1222 dose. The TCR was taken from an adult who received the AZD1222 COVID-19 vaccine. The chain combines TRBV6-2 or TRBV6-3 with TRBJ1-1; no clear D gene. For the CDR3, the DNA is TGTGCCAGCAGTTACCCATTCATCGGACGGAGGAACACTGAAGCTTTCTTT. It encodes CASSYPFIGRRNTEAFF.